The clone carrying this T cell receptor (beta chain) was seen ten or more times. Antigen specificity is unknown. This sample was taken from a study of response to subunit inactivated influenza vaccine. This CDR3 comprises 18 residues. V lost 0 bases to trimming and J lost 2 bases; unmatched junction nucleotides: 10. Germline V CDR1 and CDR2: LGHNA, YNFKEQ. TCRdb reprocessed the RT-PCR reads with MiXCR, giving one entry per CDR3 protein. The sample has hundreds of thousands of distinct CDR3 sequences, about 18% seen once. Overall study results and limits: The authors offered the suggestion that each seasonal influenza vaccination recruits few new T cells.

The genes are TRBV4-2 and TRBJ2-3; TRBD2 matches at 8 bases. This receptor was taken from a man aged 45 to 65 who received an inactivated influenza vaccine. Sequenced here: PBMCs from blood, sampled 5 to 6 days after vaccination. Written as DNA, the CDR3 is TGTGCCAGCAGCCAAGAAAGTAGCAGCGGGGGATACACAGATACGCAGTATTTT. It translates to CASSQESSSGGYTDTQYF.